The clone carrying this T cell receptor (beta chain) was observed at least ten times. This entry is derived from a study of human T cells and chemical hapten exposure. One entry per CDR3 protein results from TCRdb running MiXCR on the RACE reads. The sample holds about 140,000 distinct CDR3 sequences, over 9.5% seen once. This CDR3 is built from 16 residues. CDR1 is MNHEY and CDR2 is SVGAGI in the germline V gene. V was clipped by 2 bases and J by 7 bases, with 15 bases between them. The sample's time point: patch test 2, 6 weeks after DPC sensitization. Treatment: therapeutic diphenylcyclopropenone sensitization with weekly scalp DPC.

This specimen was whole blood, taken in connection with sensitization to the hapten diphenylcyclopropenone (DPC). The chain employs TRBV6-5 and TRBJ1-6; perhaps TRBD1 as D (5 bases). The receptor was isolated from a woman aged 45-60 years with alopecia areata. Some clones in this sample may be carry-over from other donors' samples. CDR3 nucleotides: TGTGCCAGCAGTTACCGTCAAGCAGGGATGAATTCACCCCTCCACTTT. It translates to CASSYRQAGMNSPLHF.